Sequencing of this T cell receptor (beta chain) was carried out in a study of OX40 agonist ivuxolimab in advanced cancers. On the study more broadly: Six ivuxolimab dose levels, 0.01 to 10 mg/kg, were given intravenously every 2 weeks. Hepatocellular carcinoma, melanoma, renal cell or head and neck cancer occurred in dose-escalation patients. Partial responses were recorded for three patients, including one with hepatocellular carcinoma and two with cutaneous melanoma.

Germline CDR1 SNHLY, CDR2 FYNNEI. CDR3 size: 11 residues. V lost 9 bases and J lost 4, with 9 bases in between. Sequencing used immunoSEQ multiplex PCR; TCRdb keeps in-frame clones, though not all of them. The sample records around 94,000 clones, approximately 89% being singletons. This chain links TRBV2 with TRBJ1-2, with D uncertain. The sequenced sample was CD4+ or CD8+ T cells sorted from blood, obtained in a trial of the OX40 agonist ivuxolimab. This receptor was taken from an adult with an advanced solid tumor such as melanoma, head and neck, liver or kidney cancer. The CDR3 nucleotides read TGTGCCAGTTCCGCGGGCTATGGCTACACCTTC. Protein product: CASSAGYGYTF.